Each of the 18 T cell receptor beta chains below was sequenced from the same sample in a study of T cell responses to AZD1222 COVID-19 vaccine. Generated by immunoSEQ multiplex PCR, the TCRdb table keeps only in-frame clones and is missing some. The table lists 150,000 or so clones, roughly 90% of them singletons, with 2.5% to 4% in the top ten. Specimen: peripheral blood, collected 28 days after the second AZD1222 dose. The receptors originated from an adult who received the AZD1222 COVID-19 vaccine.

The chain combines TRBV6-2 or TRBV6-3 with TRBJ1-5; D remains unclear. Germline CDR1 is MNHEY and CDR2 is SVGEGT. This CDR3 region has 13 residues. Trimming cost V 2 bases and J 4 bases, with 6 bases left between them. CDR3 DNA sequence: TGTGCCAGCAGTTACGTCAGAAATCAGCCCCAGCATTTT. It specifies CASSYVRNQPQHF.

The chain joins TRBV28 to TRBJ2-5, with 10 bases identical to TRBD1. The CDR3 is 15 amino acids. Germline trimming cut 6 bases from V and 6 bases from J; bases unmatched to any gene: 10. The V gene's germline CDR1 is MDHEN and CDR2 SYDVKM. The CDR3 coding sequence is TGTGCCAGCAGACGTCCGGGACAGGGGAAACAGACCCAGTACTTC. This gives the protein CASRRPGQGKQTQYF.

The rearrangement links TRBV7-2 to TRBJ2-2; 13 bases match TRBD2. V gave up 3 bases and J gave up 7 bases; unmatched junction bases: 5. Germline V CDR1 and CDR2: SGHTA, FQGNSA. There are 16 residues in the CDR3. The CDR3 bases are TGTGCCAGCAGCTTCGGACTAGCGGGAGCTGGCGGGGAGCTGTTTTTT. Its translation: CASSFGLAGAGGELFF.

CDR3 nucleotides: TGTGCCAGCAGCTTGGTCGTAGGCGGGATTACAGATACGCAGTATTTT. Translating gives CASSLVVGGITDTQYF. The rearrangement uses TRBV5-4 and TRBJ2-3, with TRBD2 as a possible D gene (6 bases). Trimming stripped 0 bases from V and 3 bases from J, with 14 bases between. The CDR3 has 16 amino acids. The germline V gene encodes CDR1 SGHNT and CDR2 YYREEE (reference sequence).

The CDR3 bases are TGTGCCAGCAGAGACAGGGACACTGAAGCTTTCTTT. This sequence encodes CASRDRDTEAFF. The chain uses TRBV12-3 or TRBV12-4 and TRBJ1-1; 7 nucleotides match TRBD1. Germline trimming cut 6 bases from V and 3 bases from J; bases unmatched to any gene: 1. The CDR3 has 12 residues.

The chain couples TRBV3-1 (or the pseudogene TRBV3-2) to TRBJ1-4; D may be TRBD1 (6 bases). V was trimmed by 4 bases and J by 8 bases, leaving 17 bases between them. The CDR3 spans 15 residues. Germline-derived CDR1 and CDR2 are LGHDT and YNNKEL (reference sequence). CDR3 in amino acids: CASSPPTGPREKLFF. The CDR3, as DNA: TGTGCCAGCAGCCCACCGACAGGCCCTCGGGAAAAACTGTTTTTT.

A word on this clone: The same CDR3 also results from other DNA sequences found in this sample. V usage is TRBV27 and J usage is TRBJ2-1; D may be TRBD2 (6 bases). The CDR3 totals 13 residues. Germline CDR1 reads MNHEY; CDR2 reads SMNVEV (reference sequence). V lost 5 bases to trimming and J lost 6 bases, with 11 bases between them. The CDR3 loop is CASSLGLPNEQFF. In nucleotides, the CDR3 is TGTGCCAGCAGTCTAGGACTACCCAATGAGCAGTTCTTC.

The chain joins TRBV3-1 (or the pseudogene TRBV3-2) to TRBJ2-7; 7 nucleotides align to TRBD2. Per germline, CDR1 LGHDT and CDR2 YNNKEL (reference sequence). The CDR3 extends over 14 amino acids. V gave up 7 bases and J gave up 6 bases; unmatched junction bases: 12. CDR3 amino acids: CASNPGTGGAEQYF. CDR3 sequence (DNA): TGTGCCAGCAACCCCGGGACGGGAGGCGCCGAGCAGTACTTC.

The chain recombines TRBV13 with TRBJ1-2, with a possible D match to TRBD1 (5 bases). Trimming left V 8 bases short and J 8 bases short, with 21 bases between. CDR1 and CDR2 (germline): PRHDT, FYEKMQ (reference sequence). The CDR3 totals 14 residues. CDR3 coding DNA: TGTGCCAGCGGGTCAGGTCCAGGGATGTACGGCTACACCTTC. It codes for CASGSGPGMYGYTF.

The J gene is TRBJ2-7, the V gene TRBV7-2; 12 nucleotides match TRBD2. Per germline, CDR1 SGHTA and CDR2 FQGNSA. This CDR3 spans 15 amino acids. V gave up 5 bases and J gave up 6 bases; unmatched junction bases: 8. The CDR3 nucleotides read TGTGCCAGCAGCGGCTTGGGACTAGCGGGCGGCGAGCAGTACTTC. This sequence encodes CASSGLGLAGGEQYF.

This sequence joins TRBV6-2 or TRBV6-3 and TRBJ2-1; TRBD2 aligns across 12 bases. The CDR3 has 17 residues. Germline-derived CDR1 and CDR2 are MNHEY and SVGEGT. Losses at the gene ends were 2 bases for V and 7 bases for J; bases not matched to a gene: 9. This CDR3 reads CASSYRKGLAGPNEQFF. The CDR3 DNA reads as TGTGCCAGCAGTTACAGAAAAGGACTAGCGGGACCTAATGAGCAGTTCTTC.

The chain links TRBV5-1 to TRBJ2-1; possible D gene TRBD2, 6 bases. Germline CDR1 is SGHRS and CDR2 is YFSETQ. Trimming took off 2 bases at V and 15 bases at J, with 21 bases between the two ends. The CDR3 length is 14 residues. The CDR3 sequence: CASSFSGGLEGLFF. The CDR3 DNA is TGCGCCAGCAGCTTTTCCGGGGGTTTAGAAGGGTTGTTCTTC.

The V gene is TRBV28, the J gene TRBJ1-2, with TRBD1 identical over 9 bases. The germline gives CDR1 MDHEN, CDR2 SYDVKM. This CDR3 spans 16 amino acids. After removal of 6 bases from V and 1 base from J, the junction contained 9 bases not matched to a gene. This CDR3 reads CASRKNPGQGNYGYTF. The CDR3 nucleotides are TGTGCCAGCAGAAAAAATCCGGGACAGGGTAACTATGGCTACACCTTC.

The chain is built from TRBV7-2 and TRBJ2-3; D is uncertain. The CDR3 consists of 15 residues. The V gene's germline CDR1 is SGHTA and CDR2 FQGNSA. Trimming took 1 base from V and 0 from J, leaving 8 bases between them. For the CDR3, the DNA is TGTGCCAGCAGCTTAGGGGCGGAAAGCACAGATACGCAGTATTTT. Translation: CASSLGAESTDTQYF.

The CDR3 nucleotides are TGTGCCATCAGCGAACAGTCCCAAGAGACCCAGTACTTC. Translating gives CAISEQSQETQYF. The genes are TRBV10-3 and TRBJ2-5, with D unclear. This CDR3 spans 13 amino acids. V shed 6 bases and J shed 1 base, with 9 bases lying between them. Germline V gives CDR1 ENHRY, CDR2 SYGVKD.

V gene TRBV18 combines with J gene TRBJ1-1; D may be TRBD1 (5 bases). In germline, CDR1 is KGHSH, CDR2 LQKENI. V lost 6 bases, J lost 4 bases, and 15 bases lay in between. The CDR3 extends over 14 amino acids. The CDR3 loop reads CASSSDKGGTEAFF. The CDR3 DNA reads TGTGCCAGCTCCTCGGACAAGGGAGGCACTGAAGCTTTCTTT.

This chain connects TRBV3-1 (or the pseudogene TRBV3-2) to TRBJ1-1, with 8 bases lining up with TRBD1. CDR3 size: 17 residues. J lost 3 bases, V lost 1 base, and 10 bases had no gene match. Germline V gene data show CDR1 as LGHDT and CDR2 as YNNKEL (reference sequence). The CDR3 sequence is CASSQGTGSLVDTEAFF. The CDR3 nucleotides are TGTGCCAGCAGCCAAGGGACAGGGAGTTTGGTCGACACTGAAGCTTTCTTT.

J is TRBJ2-3 and V is TRBV30; a possible D gene is TRBD2 (6 bases). Germline CDR1 is GTSNPN and CDR2 is SVGIG (reference sequence). This CDR3 has 16 amino acids. The ends were cut back, 0 bases at V and 0 bases at J, with 13 bases in the middle. CDR3: CAWSVLTGTSTDTQYF. CDR3 bases: TGTGCCTGGAGTGTACTAACGGGGACTAGCACAGATACGCAGTATTTT.